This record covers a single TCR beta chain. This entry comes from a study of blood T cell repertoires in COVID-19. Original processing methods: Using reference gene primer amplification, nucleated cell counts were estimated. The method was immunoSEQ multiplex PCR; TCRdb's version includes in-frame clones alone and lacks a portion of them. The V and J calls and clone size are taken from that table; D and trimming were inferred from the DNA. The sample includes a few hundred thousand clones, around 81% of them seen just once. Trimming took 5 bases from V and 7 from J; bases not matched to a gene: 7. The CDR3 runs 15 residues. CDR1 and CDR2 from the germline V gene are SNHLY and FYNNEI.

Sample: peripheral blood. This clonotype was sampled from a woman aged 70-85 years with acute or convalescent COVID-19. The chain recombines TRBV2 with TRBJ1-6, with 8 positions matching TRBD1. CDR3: CASSRDRQGNSPLHF. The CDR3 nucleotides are TGTGCCAGCAGTCGGGACAGGCAGGGGAATTCACCCCTCCACTTT.